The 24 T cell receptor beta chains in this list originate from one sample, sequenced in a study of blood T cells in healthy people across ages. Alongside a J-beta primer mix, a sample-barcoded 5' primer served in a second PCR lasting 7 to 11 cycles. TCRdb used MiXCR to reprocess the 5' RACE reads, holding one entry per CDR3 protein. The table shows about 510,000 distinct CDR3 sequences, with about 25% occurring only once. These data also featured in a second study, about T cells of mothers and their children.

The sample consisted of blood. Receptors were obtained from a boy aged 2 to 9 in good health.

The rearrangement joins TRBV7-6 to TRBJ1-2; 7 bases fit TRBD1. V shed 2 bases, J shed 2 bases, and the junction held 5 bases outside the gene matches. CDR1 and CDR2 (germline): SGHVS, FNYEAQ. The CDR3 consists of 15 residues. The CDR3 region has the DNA TGTGCCAGCAGCTTAACGGGACAGTTCAACTATGGCTACACCTTC. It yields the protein CASSLTGQFNYGYTF.

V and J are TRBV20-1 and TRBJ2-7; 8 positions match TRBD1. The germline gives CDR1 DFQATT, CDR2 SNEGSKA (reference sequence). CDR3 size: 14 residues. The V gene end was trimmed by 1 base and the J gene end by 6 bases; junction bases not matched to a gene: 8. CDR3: CSARVDDRGGEQYF. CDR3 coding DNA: TGCAGTGCTAGAGTAGACGACAGGGGAGGCGAGCAGTACTTC.

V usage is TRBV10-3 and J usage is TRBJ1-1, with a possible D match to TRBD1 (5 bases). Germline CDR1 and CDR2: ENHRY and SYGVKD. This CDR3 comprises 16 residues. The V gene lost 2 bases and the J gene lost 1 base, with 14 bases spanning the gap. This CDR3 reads CAISELFGTGNTEAFF. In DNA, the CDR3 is TGTGCCATCAGTGAGCTCTTCGGGACGGGGAACACTGAAGCTTTCTTT.

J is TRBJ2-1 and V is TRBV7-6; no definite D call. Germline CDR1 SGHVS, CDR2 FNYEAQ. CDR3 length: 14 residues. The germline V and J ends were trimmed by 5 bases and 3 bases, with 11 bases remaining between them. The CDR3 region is CASSPGGRYNEQFF. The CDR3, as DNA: TGTGCCAGCAGCCCGGGTGGGCGCTACAATGAGCAGTTCTTC.

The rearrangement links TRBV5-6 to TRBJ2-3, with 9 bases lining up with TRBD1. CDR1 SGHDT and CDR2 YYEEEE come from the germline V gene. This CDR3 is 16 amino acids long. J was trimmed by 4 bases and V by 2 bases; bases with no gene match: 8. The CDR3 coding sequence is TGTGCCAGCAGCTTATCCCCGGGACAGGGAGCAGATACGCAGTATTTT. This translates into CASSLSPGQGADTQYF.

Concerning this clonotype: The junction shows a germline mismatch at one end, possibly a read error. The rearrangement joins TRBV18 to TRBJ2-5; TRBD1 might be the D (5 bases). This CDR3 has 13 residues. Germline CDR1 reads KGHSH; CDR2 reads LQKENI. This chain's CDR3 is CASSPSGRETRYF. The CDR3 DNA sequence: TGTGCCAGCTCACCGTCAGGGCGAGAGACCCGGTACTTC.

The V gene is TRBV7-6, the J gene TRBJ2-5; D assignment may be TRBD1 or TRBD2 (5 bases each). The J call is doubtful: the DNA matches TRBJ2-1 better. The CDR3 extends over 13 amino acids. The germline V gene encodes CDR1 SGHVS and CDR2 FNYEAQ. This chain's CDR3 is CASSLNRGIEQFF. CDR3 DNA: TGTGCCAGCAGCTTAAACCGGGGCATCGAGCAGTTCTTC.

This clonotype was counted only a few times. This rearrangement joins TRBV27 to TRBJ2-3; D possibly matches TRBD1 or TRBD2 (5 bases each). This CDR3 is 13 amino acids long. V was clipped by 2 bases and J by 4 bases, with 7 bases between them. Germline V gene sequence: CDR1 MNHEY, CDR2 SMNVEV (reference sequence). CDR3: CASSLKGPDTQYF. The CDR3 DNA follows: TGTGCCAGCAGTTTAAAGGGACCAGATACGCAGTATTTT.

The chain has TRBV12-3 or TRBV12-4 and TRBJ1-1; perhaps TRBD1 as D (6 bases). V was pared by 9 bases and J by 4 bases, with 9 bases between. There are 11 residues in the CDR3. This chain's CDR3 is CASGGATEAFF. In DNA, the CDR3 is TGTGCCAGTGGGGGGGCCACTGAAGCTTTCTTT.

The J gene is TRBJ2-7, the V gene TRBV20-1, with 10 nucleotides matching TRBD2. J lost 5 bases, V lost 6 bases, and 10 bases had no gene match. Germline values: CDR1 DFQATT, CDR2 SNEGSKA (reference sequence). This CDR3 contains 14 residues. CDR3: CSALAGVRSDEQYF. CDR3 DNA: TGCAGTGCCCTAGCGGGAGTAAGGTCGGACGAGCAGTACTTC.

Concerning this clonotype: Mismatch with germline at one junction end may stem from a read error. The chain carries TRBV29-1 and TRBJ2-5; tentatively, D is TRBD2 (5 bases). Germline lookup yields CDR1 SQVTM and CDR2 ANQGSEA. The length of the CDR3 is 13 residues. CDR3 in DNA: TGCGGCGTTGACGTGACAAGGAGGGAGACCCAGTACTTC. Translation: CGVDVTRRETQYF.

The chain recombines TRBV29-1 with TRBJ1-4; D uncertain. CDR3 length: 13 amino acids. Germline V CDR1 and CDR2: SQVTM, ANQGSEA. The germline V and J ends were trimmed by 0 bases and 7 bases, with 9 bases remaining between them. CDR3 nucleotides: TGCAGCGTTGAAGAGCTGGGGATTGAAAAACTGTTTTTT. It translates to CSVEELGIEKLFF.

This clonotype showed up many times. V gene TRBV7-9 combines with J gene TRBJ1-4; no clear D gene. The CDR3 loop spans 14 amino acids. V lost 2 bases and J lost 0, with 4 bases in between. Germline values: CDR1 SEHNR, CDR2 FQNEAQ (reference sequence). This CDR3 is CASSLSATNEKLFF. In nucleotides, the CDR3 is TGTGCCAGCAGCTTATCGGCAACTAATGAAAAACTGTTTTTT.

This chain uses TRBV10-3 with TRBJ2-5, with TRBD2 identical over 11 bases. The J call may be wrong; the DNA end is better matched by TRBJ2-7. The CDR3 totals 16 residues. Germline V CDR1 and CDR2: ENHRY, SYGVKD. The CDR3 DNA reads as TGTGCCATCAGTCCCTTTAGCGGGAGGGAAAACTACGAGCAGTACTTC. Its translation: CAISPFSGRENYEQYF.

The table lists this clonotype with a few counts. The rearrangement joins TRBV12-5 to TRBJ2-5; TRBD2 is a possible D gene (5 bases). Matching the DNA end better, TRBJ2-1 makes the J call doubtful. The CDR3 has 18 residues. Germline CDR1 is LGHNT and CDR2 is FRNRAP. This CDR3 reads CASGLVDSPPLRINEQFF. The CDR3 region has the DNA TGTGCTAGTGGTTTGGTGGACTCTCCACCCCTGAGAATCAATGAGCAGTTCTTC.

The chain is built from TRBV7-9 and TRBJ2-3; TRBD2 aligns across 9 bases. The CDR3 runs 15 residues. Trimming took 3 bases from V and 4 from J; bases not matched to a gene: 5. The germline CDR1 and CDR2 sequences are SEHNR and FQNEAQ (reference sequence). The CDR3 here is CASSFAGGHADTQYF. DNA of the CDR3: TGTGCCAGCAGCTTCGCGGGGGGGCACGCAGATACGCAGTATTTT.

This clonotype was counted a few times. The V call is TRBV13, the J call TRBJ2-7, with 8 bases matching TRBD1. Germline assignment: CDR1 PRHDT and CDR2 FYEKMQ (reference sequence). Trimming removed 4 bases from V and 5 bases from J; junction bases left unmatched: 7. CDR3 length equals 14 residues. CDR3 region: CASSSVDRDHEQYF. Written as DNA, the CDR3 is TGTGCCAGCAGCTCCGTGGACAGGGACCACGAGCAGTACTTC.

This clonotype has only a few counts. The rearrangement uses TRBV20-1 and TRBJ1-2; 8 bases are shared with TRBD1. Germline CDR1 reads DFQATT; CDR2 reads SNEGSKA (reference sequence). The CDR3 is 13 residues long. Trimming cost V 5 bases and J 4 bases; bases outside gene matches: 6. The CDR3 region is CSAADRGGYGYTF. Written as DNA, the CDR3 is TGCAGTGCTGCTGACAGGGGCGGCTATGGCTACACCTTC.

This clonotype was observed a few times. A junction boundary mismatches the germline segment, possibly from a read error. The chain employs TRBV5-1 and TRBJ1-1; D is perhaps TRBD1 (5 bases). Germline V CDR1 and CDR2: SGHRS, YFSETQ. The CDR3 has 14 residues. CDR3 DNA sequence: TGCGCCAGCAGCTTGGCAGGGTCGGACACTGAAGCTTCCTTT. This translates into CASSLAGSDTEASF. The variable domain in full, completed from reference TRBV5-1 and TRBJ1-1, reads KAGVTQTPRYLIKTRGQQVTLSCSPISGHRSVSWYQQTPGQGLQFLFEYFSETQRNKGNFPGRFSGRQFSNSRSEMNVSTLELGDSALYLCASSLAGSDTEASFGQGTRLTVV.

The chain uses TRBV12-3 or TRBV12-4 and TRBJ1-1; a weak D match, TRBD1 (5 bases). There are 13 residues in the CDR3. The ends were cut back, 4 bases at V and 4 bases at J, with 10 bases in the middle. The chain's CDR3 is CASSSGFGTEAFF. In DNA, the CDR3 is TGTGCCAGCAGTTCAGGGTTTGGCACTGAAGCTTTCTTT.

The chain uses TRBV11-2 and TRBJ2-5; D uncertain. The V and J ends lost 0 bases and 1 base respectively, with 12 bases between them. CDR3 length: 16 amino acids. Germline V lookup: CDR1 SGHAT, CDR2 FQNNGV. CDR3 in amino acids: CASSLEGFQIQETQYF. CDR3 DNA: TGTGCCAGCAGCTTAGAGGGGTTTCAGATCCAAGAGACCCAGTACTTC.

Here the CDR3 reads CSVEDQGYVLTF. Here the CDR3 DNA reads TGCAGCGTTGAAGATCAGGGCTACGTCCTGACTTTC. The chain joins TRBV29-1 to TRBJ2-6, with D tentatively TRBD1 (5 bases). Looked up from germline, CDR1 is SQVTM and CDR2 is ANQGSEA. V lost 0 bases and J lost 11, with 8 bases in between. The CDR3 contains 12 residues.

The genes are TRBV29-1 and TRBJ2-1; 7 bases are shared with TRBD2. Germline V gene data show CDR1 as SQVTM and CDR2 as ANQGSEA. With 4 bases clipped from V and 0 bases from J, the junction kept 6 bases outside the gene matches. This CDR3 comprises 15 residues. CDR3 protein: CSVVVLAGSYNEQFF. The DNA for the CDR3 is TGCAGCGTTGTAGTTTTAGCGGGCTCCTACAATGAGCAGTTCTTC.

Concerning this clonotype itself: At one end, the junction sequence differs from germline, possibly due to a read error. CDR3 region: CASSLAYTETRYF. The CDR3 DNA follows: TGTGCCAGCAGCTTAGCCTACACGGAGACCCGGTACTTC. V and J are TRBV7-9 and TRBJ2-5; D is uncertain. Germline V gene sequence: CDR1 SEHNR, CDR2 FQNEAQ (reference sequence). The CDR3 is 13 amino acids.